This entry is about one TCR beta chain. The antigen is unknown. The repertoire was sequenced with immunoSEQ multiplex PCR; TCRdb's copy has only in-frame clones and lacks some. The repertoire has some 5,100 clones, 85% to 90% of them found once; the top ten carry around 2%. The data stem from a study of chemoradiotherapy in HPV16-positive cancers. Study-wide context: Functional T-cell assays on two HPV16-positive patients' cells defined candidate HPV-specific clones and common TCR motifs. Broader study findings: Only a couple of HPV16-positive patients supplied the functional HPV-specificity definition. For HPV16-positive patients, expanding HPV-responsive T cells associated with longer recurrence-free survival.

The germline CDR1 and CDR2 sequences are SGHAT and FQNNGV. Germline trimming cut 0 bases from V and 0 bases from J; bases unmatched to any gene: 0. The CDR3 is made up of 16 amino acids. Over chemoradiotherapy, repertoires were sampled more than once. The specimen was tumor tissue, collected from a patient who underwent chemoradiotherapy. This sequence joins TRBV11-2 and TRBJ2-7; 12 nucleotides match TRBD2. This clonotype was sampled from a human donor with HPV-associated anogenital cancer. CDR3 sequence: CASSLELAGGSYEQYF. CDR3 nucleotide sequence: TGTGCCAGCAGCTTAGAACTAGCGGGAGGCTCCTACGAGCAGTACTTC. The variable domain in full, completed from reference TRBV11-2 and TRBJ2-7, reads EAGVAQSPRYKIIEKRQSVAFWCNPISGHATLYWYQQILGQGPKLLIQFQNNGVVDDSQLPKDRFSAERLKGVDSTLKIQPAKLEDSAVYLCASSLELAGGSYEQYFGPGTRLTVT.